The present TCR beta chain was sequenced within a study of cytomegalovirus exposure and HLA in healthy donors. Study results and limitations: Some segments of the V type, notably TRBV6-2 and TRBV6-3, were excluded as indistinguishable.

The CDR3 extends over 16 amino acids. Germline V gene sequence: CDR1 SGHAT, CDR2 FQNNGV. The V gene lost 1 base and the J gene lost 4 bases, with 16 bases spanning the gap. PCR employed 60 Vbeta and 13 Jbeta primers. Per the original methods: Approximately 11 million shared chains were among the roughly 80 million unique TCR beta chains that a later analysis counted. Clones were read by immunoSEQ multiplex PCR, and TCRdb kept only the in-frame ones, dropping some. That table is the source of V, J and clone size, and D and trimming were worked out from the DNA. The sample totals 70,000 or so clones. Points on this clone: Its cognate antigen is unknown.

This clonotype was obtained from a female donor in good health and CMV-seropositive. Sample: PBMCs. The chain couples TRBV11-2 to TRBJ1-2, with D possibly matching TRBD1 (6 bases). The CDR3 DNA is TGTGCCAGCAGCTTAGGCCGGGAGGGGGGTGCCTATGGCTACACCTTC. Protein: CASSLGREGGAYGYTF.